The clone carrying this T cell receptor (beta chain) was counted between two and nine times. The germline V and J ends were trimmed by 7 bases and 8 bases, with 14 bases remaining between them. CDR1 is MNHEY, CDR2 SVGAGI, per germline. The CDR3 has 12 residues. The data stem from a study of blood T cells in healthy people across ages. The use of a sample-barcoded 5' primer and a J-beta primer mix characterized a second PCR of about 6 to 12 cycles. TCRdb redid the calling of the 5' RACE reads with MiXCR, one entry per CDR3 protein. The table includes some 1.8 million distinct CDR3 sequences, about 39% detected once.

This TCR came from a human donor in good health. The sample taken for sequencing was blood. This chain joins TRBV6-5 and TRBJ1-2, with D perhaps TRBD1 (6 bases). The CDR3 DNA reads as TGTGCCAGCAAGACGGGGGGCAGGGGCTACACCTTC. It codes for CASKTGGRGYTF.